This paragraph covers one T cell receptor beta chain sequence. This sample is part of a study of PD-L1 blockade in urothelial cancer. Study summary: Atezolizumab at 1,200 mg intravenously every 3 weeks was started by patients in about 2014. Researchers looked at the blood 3 weeks (second dose) and 6 weeks after treatment began.

Generated by immunoSEQ multiplex PCR, the TCRdb table keeps only in-frame clones and is missing some. The sample lists 70,000 or so clones, approximately 80% occurring once. The CDR3 totals 13 residues. V shed 5 bases and J shed 5 bases, with 12 bases lying between them. The germline V gene has CDR1 MNHNS and CDR2 SASEGT. The sample in question was PBMCs, obtained around atezolizumab (anti-PD-L1) treatment. The TCR sequence derives from a man aged 65 to 79 with urothelial cancer. This chain links TRBV6-1 with TRBJ1-1; no clear D. The CDR3 nucleotides are TGTGCCAGCAGTCTCGCCCGGGGAACTGAAGCTTTCTTT. Its protein is CASSLARGTEAFF.